A selection of T cell receptor beta chains follows, all from one sample in a study of spatial heterogeneity in lung cancer. One entry per CDR3 protein, called by TCRdb with MiXCR from the 5' RACE reads. The sample shows 95,000 to 130,000 distinct CDR3 sequences, 10% to 15% of them seen only once. The specimen was PBMCs, collected at follow-up. These receptors came from a male donor with early-stage non-small cell lung cancer. Each CDR3 is given with its conserved first and last residue. The D gene is left open where the match is weak. Some rows have no size entry. The others give once, few or many, or a class for an expanded clone.

j_call clone_size d_call v_call cdr3_nt cdr3_aa
TRBJ1-2 few - TRBV7-2 TGTGCCAGCAGCTTAGAGATTGGGACACCTAACTATGGCTACACCTTC CASSLEIGTPNYGYTF
TRBJ2-4 few TRBD1 TRBV4-3 TGCGCCAGCAGCCAAGATGTTTTGGGACAGGGTTACATTCAGTACTTC CASSQDVLGQGYIQYF
TRBJ2-4 many - TRBV6-5 TGTGCCAGCAGTCTGACAAGGGGGGGAAACATTCAGTACTTC CASSLTRGGNIQYF
TRBJ2-7 many TRBD1 TRBV20-1 TGCAGTGCTAACCGACAGGGGGGCCTCTACGAGCAGTACTTC CSANRQGGLYEQYF
TRBJ1-1 - - TRBV5-1 TGCGCCAGCAGCTTGGACAGTAGCACTGAAGCTTTCTTT CASSLDSSTEAFF
TRBJ2-7 - TRBD2 TRBV3-1 TGTGCCAGCAGCCAACCCCGACTAGCGGGGGTGGACGAGCAGTACTTC CASSQPRLAGVDEQYF
TRBJ2-7 few - TRBV20-1 TGCAGTGCTAGACCACTCTCCTACGAGCAGTACTTC CSARPLSYEQYF
TRBJ1-1 many - TRBV20-1 TGCAGTGCTAGAGAGGACCCCAACACTGAAGCTTTCTTT CSAREDPNTEAFF
TRBJ2-1 - - TRBV4-2 TGTGCCAGCAGCCAAGGGACAGCCACCCGATACAATGAGCAGTTCTTC CASSQGTATRYNEQFF
TRBJ2-3 few - TRBV10-1 TGCGCCAGCAGTGAGGCTAGCCCTACGTTGGATACGCAGTATTTT CASSEASPTLDTQYF
TRBJ1-6 few - TRBV11-2 TGTGCCAGCAGCTTTCCCGGGGGACAAGTGGGTTCACCCCTCCACTTT CASSFPGGQVGSPLHF
TRBJ2-3 many TRBD2 TRBV7-9 TGTGCCAGCAGCTTGCGACTAGCGGGGTTCACAGATACGCAGTATTTT CASSLRLAGFTDTQYF
TRBJ2-3 few - TRBV15 TGTGCCACCAGCAGAGTAGGTAGCCGCACAGATACGCAGTATTTT CATSRVGSRTDTQYF
TRBJ2-3 - - TRBV27 TGTGCCAGCAGCAAAGACTCCTGGAGCACAGATACGCAGTATTTT CASSKDSWSTDTQYF
TRBJ2-3 - - TRBV21-1 TGTGCCAGCAGCAAACAGGGGGTGAACAGGCCGCCCGCTCCTAGCACAGATACGCAGTATTTT CASSKQGVNRPPAPSTDTQYF
TRBJ1-2 many - TRBV12-3/TRBV12-4 TGTGCCAGCGCAGGGGTTAACTATGGCTACACCTTC CASAGVNYGYTF
TRBJ2-2 many - TRBV5-4 TGTGCCAGCAGCCGGGACCGGAACACCGGGGAGCTGTTTTTT CASSRDRNTGELFF
TRBJ2-7 few TRBD2 TRBV20-1 TGCAGTGCTAGCCTCGTGGAGCGGGGGAGTCAGCAGTACTTC CSASLVERGSQQYF
TRBJ2-1 - - TRBV6-6 TGTGCCAGCACCGGGACATCGAGCTCCTACAATGAGCAGTTCTTC CASTGTSSSYNEQFF
TRBJ1-5 few - TRBV7-2 TGTGCCAGCAGCCTACAGTGGGATGGCAATCAGCCCCAGCATTTT CASSLQWDGNQPQHF
TRBJ1-5 - TRBD1 TRBV6-5 TGTGCCAGCAGGGGACAGGGATTCGGCAATCAGCCCCAGCATTTT CASRGQGFGNQPQHF
TRBJ1-3 - - TRBV7-6 TGTGCCAGCAGCTTTGGGGGAACTGGGGGAAACACCATATATTTT CASSFGGTGGNTIYF
TRBJ2-6 few TRBD1 TRBV7-3 TGTGCCAGCAGCTTAGGACAGGGGATGGGCGGGGCCAACGTCCTGACTTTC CASSLGQGMGGANVLTF
TRBJ1-6 few TRBD1 TRBV5-1 TGCGCCAGCAGCTTGGGACAGGGTATTTCACCCCTCCACTTT CASSLGQGISPLHF
TRBJ2-5 many TRBD2 TRBV20-1 TGCAGTGCTAGACTCCTAGCGGAAGAGACCCAGTACTTC CSARLLAEETQYF
TRBJ2-6 few - TRBV14 TGTGCCAGCAGCCAAGATTTTCTTAACGGCTTTGGGGCCAACGTCCTGACTTTC CASSQDFLNGFGANVLTF
TRBJ2-7 - - TRBV4-2 TGTGCCAGCAGCCAAGATCCCTCTGGGGGGGCCGGGTCCTACGAGCAGTACTTC CASSQDPSGGAGSYEQYF
TRBJ2-3 few - TRBV19 TGTGCCAGTAGTTTCCTTAGGCCGGATACGCAGTATTTT CASSFLRPDTQYF
TRBJ1-1 few - TRBV25-1 TGTGCCAGCAGGGAACAGGGCGCTGAAGCTTTCTTT CASREQGAEAFF
TRBJ2-1 - - TRBV2 TGTGCCAGCACCGGAGGGGCTAGCTCTATCACTGAGCAGTTCTTC CASTGGASSITEQFF
TRBJ2-7 - - TRBV29-1 TGCAGCGTTGTACAGGGGAGGAACGAGCAGTACTTC CSVVQGRNEQYF